This T cell receptor beta chain came from a study of graft-versus-host responses after intestinal transplantation. Study-level information: Every recipient underwent anti-thymocyte globulin induction, then tacrolimus and steroids for 3 to 4 years. Overall study findings and caveats: GvH clones surfaced in recipient marrow, some emerging earlier in ileum or blood. Within the allografts of patients who had graft-donor T cell macrochimerism, graft-versus-host to host-versus-graft clonal ratios were high.

Using immunoSEQ multiplex PCR, the repertoire was profiled, and TCRdb retains in-frame clones only, with some absent. Among roughly 3,900 clones listed, 20% to 25% were seen once. Sequencing was performed on alloreactive CD4+ T cells from a mixed lymphocyte reaction culture, taken before transplantation. Documented subset: CFSE-low proliferating T cells sorted from roughly six-day pre-transplant mixed lymphocyte reaction (GvH or HvG direction). The TCR originated in a human patient who was an organ donor for intestinal transplantation.

The CDR3 nucleotides are TGTGCCACCGGGGACAGGGCGAACACTGAAGCTTTCTTT. It codes for CATGDRANTEAFF. V usage is TRBV15 and J usage is TRBJ1-1, with 9 bases that match TRBD1. Germline CDR1 reads LNHNV; CDR2 reads YYDKDF (reference sequence). Unmatched junction bases numbered 2, after V lost 8 bases and J lost 1 base. This CDR3 is built from 13 residues.